The 7 T cell receptor beta chains in this list originate from one sample, sequenced in a study of blood T cell repertoires in COVID-19. This table comes from immunoSEQ multiplex PCR, and its TCRdb copy is limited to in-frame clones, with some not included. The sample includes some 100,000 clones, about nine tenths of them seen just once. Sequencing was performed on peripheral blood. All receptors derive from a man between 50 and 59 years old with acute or convalescent COVID-19.

The rearrangement joins TRBV2 to TRBJ2-1, with 11 bases that match TRBD2. The CDR3 totals 15 residues. Germline CDR1 is SNHLY and CDR2 is FYNNEI. V lost 6 bases, J lost 7 bases, and 8 bases stayed unmatched. CDR3 in amino acids: CASSEPTSGINEQFF. The CDR3 bases are TGTGCCAGCAGCGAACCGACTAGCGGGATTAATGAGCAGTTCTTC.

This chain uses TRBV28 with TRBJ1-5; tentative D call: TRBD1 (5 bases). Deletions cut 4 bases from V and 5 bases from J, with 15 bases between. Germline CDR1 reads MDHEN; CDR2 reads SYDVKM. The CDR3 is made up of 15 amino acids. The CDR3 sequence is CASSYNWGGDQPQHF. The CDR3 nucleotides are TGTGCCAGCAGTTACAACTGGGGGGGAGATCAGCCCCAGCATTTT.

This rearrangement joins TRBV15 to TRBJ1-5, with 9 bases lining up with TRBD1. The CDR3 spans 16 residues. Trimming at V came to 0 bases and at J to 4 bases, leaving 4 bases not matched to a gene. Germline V lookup: CDR1 LNHNV, CDR2 YYDKDF (reference sequence). The CDR3 DNA sequence: TGTGCCACCAGCAGAGATCCGGGACAGGGAAATCAGCCCCAGCATTTT. Translation gives CATSRDPGQGNQPQHF.

The V and J genes are TRBV7-3 and TRBJ2-7; 7 nucleotides align to TRBD1. The germline gives CDR1 SGHTA, CDR2 FQGTGA. This CDR3 is 13 amino acids long. Trimming cost V 3 bases and J 3 bases; bases outside gene matches: 2. The CDR3 loop reads CASSFNRGYEQYF. The CDR3 DNA follows: TGTGCCAGCAGCTTTAACAGGGGCTACGAGCAGTACTTC.

The DNA of the CDR3 is TGCGCCAGCGTCACCGGGGGGGCAGATACGCAGTATTTT. This encodes CASVTGGADTQYF. This chain uses TRBV10-2 with TRBJ2-3; 8 bases are a match to TRBD2. Germline-derived CDR1 and CDR2 are WSHSY and SAAADI. This CDR3 comprises 13 residues. Trimming took 8 bases from V and 4 from J; bases not matched to a gene: 5.

The V gene is TRBV2, the J gene TRBJ2-7, with 10 bases that match TRBD1. Per germline, CDR1 SNHLY and CDR2 FYNNEI. V gave up 6 bases and J gave up 3 bases; unmatched junction bases: 11. The CDR3 contains 16 residues. CDR3 nucleotide sequence: TGTGCCAGCAGCCGGGACAGGGGACGTTCGGTCTACGAGCAGTACTTC. Translating it yields CASSRDRGRSVYEQYF.

In this sample, this clone turned up once. This chain joins TRBV7-7 and TRBJ2-2; 9 bases are a match to TRBD2. Looked up from germline, CDR1 is SSHAT and CDR2 is FNYEAQ (reference sequence). CDR3 length: 16 amino acids. Losses at the gene ends were 5 bases for V and 0 bases for J; bases not matched to a gene: 4. The CDR3: CASSARGGANTGELFF. The CDR3 region has the DNA TGTGCCAGCAGCGCCCGCGGGGGGGCGAACACCGGGGAGCTGTTTTTT.